These 23 T cell receptor beta chains originate from one sample sequenced in a study of PD-1 blockade in mismatch repair-deficient tumors. The table came from immunoSEQ multiplex PCR; TCRdb's copy has only in-frame clones and leaves some out. The profile shows about 18,000 clones, under 90% of them singletons. The input for sequencing was PBMCs, taken less than 25 weeks after starting pembrolizumab. These receptors were taken from an adult with mismatch repair-deficient cancer.

The chain joins TRBV6-1 to TRBJ2-1; possibly TRBD1 for D (5 bases). This CDR3 comprises 15 residues. Trimming shortened V by 8 bases and J by 0 bases, and 14 bases separated the two germline ends. Germline V gene data show CDR1 as MNHNS and CDR2 as SASEGT. CDR3: CASPPGQSSYNEQFF. CDR3 nucleotide sequence: TGTGCCAGCCCCCCAGGGCAGAGCTCCTACAATGAGCAGTTCTTC.

The chain carries TRBV30 and TRBJ1-5, with D tentatively TRBD1 (5 bases). Trimming cost V 0 bases and J 5 bases, with 11 bases left between them. In germline, CDR1 is GTSNPN, CDR2 SVGIG (reference sequence). This CDR3 region has 14 residues. Here the CDR3 reads CAWSVRGGDQPQHF. The CDR3, as DNA: TGTGCCTGGAGTGTACGGGGAGGGGATCAGCCCCAGCATTTT.

The gene calls are TRBV29-1 and TRBJ1-4, with D tentatively TRBD1 (5 bases). Trimming pared 7 bases from V and 7 bases from J, leaving 7 bases between. The CDR3 covers 10 residues. In germline, CDR1 is SQVTM, CDR2 ANQGSEA. The CDR3 DNA is TGCAGCGCGGGGGGTGAAAAACTGTTTTTT. Its protein is CSAGGEKLFF.

The rearrangement links TRBV7-9 to TRBJ1-3; D gene ambiguous. This CDR3 contains 15 residues. In germline, CDR1 is SEHNR, CDR2 FQNEAQ (reference sequence). Trimming removed 2 bases from V and 0 bases from J, with 8 bases in between. The CDR3: CASSLMQVSGNTIYF. The CDR3 nucleotides are TGTGCCAGCAGCTTAATGCAGGTCTCTGGAAACACCATATATTTT.

The chain combines TRBV28 with TRBJ1-2, with D possibly matching TRBD1 (5 bases). CDR1 and CDR2 from the germline V gene are MDHEN and SYDVKM. The CDR3 contains 13 residues. Trimming took 2 bases from V and 4 from J, leaving 8 bases between them. CDR3: CASSLGQLYGYTF. CDR3 sequence (DNA): TGTGCCAGCAGTTTAGGACAACTCTATGGCTACACCTTC.

This sequence joins TRBV9 and TRBJ2-1; TRBD2 agrees at 11 bases. The CDR3 covers 16 residues. CDR1 and CDR2 (germline): SGDLS, YYNGEE. The trim removed 3 bases at V and 4 bases at J, leaving 6 bases unmatched. The CDR3 is CASSDPGTSGYNEQFF. The CDR3 nucleotides are TGTGCCAGCAGCGACCCTGGGACTAGCGGATACAATGAGCAGTTCTTC.

V gene TRBV6-1 combines with J gene TRBJ2-2; 11 bases fit TRBD2. This CDR3 is built from 14 residues. The J segment lost 7 bases and the V segment lost 8 bases, leaving 6 bases of the junction unmatched. Germline loops: CDR1 MNHNS, CDR2 SASEGT. In nucleotides, the CDR3 is TGTGCCAGCCTAGCGGGAGGTTTGGTCGGGGAGCTGTTTTTT. As protein: CASLAGGLVGELFF.

This chain links TRBV14 with TRBJ2-1; 8 bases agree with TRBD2. Germline assignment: CDR1 SGHDN and CDR2 FVKESK. V dropped 4 bases and J dropped 3; count of bases not matched to a gene: 14. The CDR3 sequence is 18 residues long. The CDR3 DNA is TGTGCCAGCAGCCTCTACCCTACTGGACTAGCTGTCTACAATGAGCAGTTCTTC. Protein: CASSLYPTGLAVYNEQFF.

The genes are TRBV18 and TRBJ1-1, with 9 bases identical to TRBD1. J gave up 3 bases and V 2 bases, and 7 bases lay outside the gene matches. The CDR3 sequence is 16 residues long. Germline V lookup: CDR1 KGHSH, CDR2 LQKENI. CDR3 protein: CASSPSGTGFDTEAFF. The DNA for the CDR3 is TGTGCCAGCTCACCAAGTGGGACAGGGTTCGACACTGAAGCTTTCTTT. The whole variable domain, remainder taken from reference TRBV18 and TRBJ1-1, is NAGVMQNPRHLVRRRGQEARLRCSPMKGHSHVYWYRQLPEEGLKFMVYLQKENIIDESGMPKERFSAEFPKEGPSILRIQQVVRGDSAAYFCASSPSGTGFDTEAFFGQGTRLTVV.

The chain links TRBV7-6 to TRBJ2-7, with 15 bases that match TRBD2. The CDR3 contains 17 residues. Per the germline V gene, CDR1 is SGHVS and CDR2 is FNYEAQ. V shed 1 base and J 3 bases; nucleotides not matched to a gene: 4. This CDR3 reads CASSLGKGLAGGYEQYF. In nucleotides, the CDR3 is TGTGCCAGCAGCTTAGGGAAGGGACTAGCGGGAGGCTACGAGCAGTACTTC.

The gene calls are TRBV5-4 and TRBJ2-3; TRBD2 matches at 8 bases. Germline CDR1 reads SGHNT; CDR2 reads YYREEE (reference sequence). With V trimmed by 3 bases and J by 1 base, 7 bases remained unmatched. The CDR3 is made up of 16 amino acids. The CDR3 region has the DNA TGTGCCAGCAGCTCCGGAGCGGGAGCCGGCACAGATACGCAGTATTTT. It encodes CASSSGAGAGTDTQYF.

The V and J genes are TRBV28 and TRBJ2-1; the match to TRBD2 covers 8 bases. This CDR3 region has 16 residues. Trimming took 5 bases from V and 8 from J; bases not matched to a gene: 14. Germline CDR1 reads MDHEN; CDR2 reads SYDVKM. CDR3: CASSAPGSGSLYEQFF. The CDR3 DNA reads TGTGCCAGCAGTGCCCCAGGGAGCGGGAGTCTCTATGAGCAGTTCTTC.

The rearrangement links TRBV2 to TRBJ1-5; D remains ambiguous. Between the trimmed V and J ends, which lost 2 bases and 2 bases, there was a span of 10 bases. The CDR3 is 15 amino acids. Germline lookup yields CDR1 SNHLY and CDR2 FYNNEI. The CDR3, as DNA: TGTGCCAGCAGTGAAAATCTTTCGGGCAATCAGCCCCAGCATTTT. The encoded protein is CASSENLSGNQPQHF.

The chain combines TRBV9 with TRBJ2-5, with 8 bases that match TRBD2. Germline-derived CDR1 and CDR2 are SGDLS and YYNGEE. The V segment lost 2 bases and the J segment 5 bases; nucleotides outside the gene matches: 8. The CDR3 sequence is 15 residues long. The CDR3 sequence: CASSVSTGLVETQYF. The DNA for the CDR3 is TGTGCCAGCAGCGTTTCGACGGGACTAGTGGAGACCCAGTACTTC.

The J gene is TRBJ2-2, the V gene TRBV7-3; a possible D gene is TRBD2 (6 bases). V was shortened by 3 bases and J by 4 bases, with 15 bases between the two germline ends. This CDR3 has 16 residues. Germline assignment: CDR1 SGHTA and CDR2 FQGTGA. DNA of the CDR3: TGTGCCAGCAGCTTGTCCGGGAGCGTTCGCACCGGGGAGCTGTTTTTT. It codes for CASSLSGSVRTGELFF.

The chain carries TRBV6-1 and TRBJ2-7; 15 bases fit TRBD2. Losses at the gene ends were 3 bases for V and 12 bases for J; bases not matched to a gene: 12. The CDR3 is made up of 16 amino acids. Germline-derived CDR1 and CDR2 are MNHNS and SASEGT. Here the CDR3 reads CASSDSRGTSGRSAYF. The CDR3 DNA follows: TGTGCCAGCAGTGATAGCCGTGGGACTAGCGGGAGGTCTGCGTACTTC.

This clone has a handful of counts. The CDR3 spells CASKQERAQEQYF. CDR3 bases: TGTGCCAGCAAACAGGAAAGGGCTCAAGAGCAGTACTTC. V and J are TRBV11-2 and TRBJ2-7, with D perhaps matching TRBD1 (5 bases). Per germline, CDR1 SGHAT and CDR2 FQNNGV. The CDR3 is made up of 13 amino acids. With 7 bases removed from V and 7 bases from J, the gap between germline ends came to 17 bases.

This chain connects TRBV28 to TRBJ1-1, with D possibly being TRBD1 (6 bases). The CDR3 runs 13 residues. The V end lost 3 bases, the J end lost 5 bases, and 10 bases lay between the germline ends. Germline V lookup: CDR1 MDHEN, CDR2 SYDVKM. The CDR3 loop reads CASSFRGRTEAFF. The CDR3, as DNA: TGTGCCAGCAGTTTCAGGGGTAGGACTGAAGCTTTCTTT.

The chain has TRBV9 and TRBJ2-1; D is ambiguous. V dropped 4 bases and J dropped 1 base, with 6 bases sitting between them. The CDR3 is made up of 13 amino acids. CDR1 and CDR2 (germline): SGDLS, YYNGEE. This CDR3 reads CASSPRSYNEQFF. The CDR3 coding sequence is TGTGCCAGCAGCCCGCGATCCTACAATGAGCAGTTCTTC. The full variable domain, completed using reference TRBV9 and TRBJ2-1, is DSGVTQTPKHLITATGQRVTLRCSPRSGDLSVYWYQQSLDQGLQFLIQYYNGEERAKGNILERFSAQQFPDLHSELNLSSLELGDSALYFCASSPRSYNEQFFGPGTRLTVL.

The genes are TRBV25-1 and TRBJ1-5; maybe TRBD1 (6 bases). With 6 bases removed from V and 3 bases from J, the gap between germline ends came to 9 bases. This CDR3 has 13 residues. Germline CDR1 MGHDK, CDR2 SYGVNS. The CDR3 protein is CASRGQSNQPQHF. The DNA for the CDR3 is TGTGCCAGCAGAGGACAGTCCAATCAGCCCCAGCATTTT.

The chain carries TRBV9 and TRBJ2-7; TRBD1 matches at 7 bases. The CDR3 is made up of 16 amino acids. Germline V gene lookup returns CDR1 SGDLS and CDR2 YYNGEE. V shed 4 bases and J 7 bases; nucleotides not matched to a gene: 17. CDR3 sequence: CASSPQTGYKLEEQYF. The CDR3 coding sequence is TGTGCCAGCAGCCCCCAGACAGGGTATAAGCTGGAGGAGCAGTACTTC. The variable domain in full, completed from reference TRBV9 and TRBJ2-7, reads DSGVTQTPKHLITATGQRVTLRCSPRSGDLSVYWYQQSLDQGLQFLIQYYNGEERAKGNILERFSAQQFPDLHSELNLSSLELGDSALYFCASSPQTGYKLEEQYFGPGTRLTVT.

The genes are TRBV10-2 and TRBJ2-7; D possibly corresponds to TRBD1 (5 bases). This CDR3 is built from 13 residues. Trimming took 5 bases from V and 3 from J, leaving 11 bases between them. CDR1 is WSHSY and CDR2 is SAAADI in the germline V gene. The CDR3 spells CASSTDSDYEQYF. The CDR3 nucleotides read TGCGCCAGCAGTACCGACAGTGACTACGAGCAGTACTTC.

This clone was found a few times. The chain links TRBV30 to TRBJ2-7, with no clear D. There are 12 residues in the CDR3. Germline V gene lookup returns CDR1 GTSNPN and CDR2 SVGIG (reference sequence). V lost 0 bases, J lost 1 base, and 4 bases lay in between. CDR3 loop: CAWSVQSYEQYF. The CDR3 DNA is TGTGCCTGGAGTGTTCAATCCTACGAGCAGTACTTC.